Shown below are 13 T cell receptor beta chains from a single sample sequenced in a study of post-analysis software for immune sequencing data. Study results and limitations: A handful of TRBV segments (TRBV5-6, TRBV5-1 and TRBV20-1 among them) occurred more frequently in patients than in controls.

Their cognate antigens are unknown. cDNA libraries of TCR beta carried unique molecular identifiers. From the PCR reads, TCRdb called clonotypes with MiXCR, one entry per CDR3 protein. The sample consists of 350,000 to 450,000 distinct CDR3 sequences, roughly 38% of them appearing once. Source material: blood. The source is a girl aged 2-10 years with multiple sclerosis.

The J gene is TRBJ2-7, the V gene TRBV29-1; 8 bases are a match to TRBD2. The CDR3 covers 15 residues. The V gene's germline CDR1 is SQVTM and CDR2 ANQGSEA. V was clipped by 7 bases and J by 4 bases; unmatched bases: 15. This CDR3 is CSAVTLAGSTYEQYF. The CDR3 bases are TGCAGCGCTGTAACATTAGCGGGAAGCACGTACGAGCAGTACTTC.

The CDR3 here is CSARDPRGPNYEQYF. In DNA, the CDR3 is TGCAGTGCTAGAGATCCGCGGGGCCCTAACTACGAGCAGTACTTC. This sequence joins TRBV20-1 and TRBJ2-7; weak D call: TRBD2 (6 bases). Germline V gene lookup returns CDR1 DFQATT and CDR2 SNEGSKA (reference sequence). Trimming stripped 0 bases from V and 3 bases from J, with 15 bases between. The CDR3 is made up of 15 amino acids.

This clonotype has just a few counts. The rearrangement uses TRBV9 and TRBJ2-1; D is possibly TRBD1 (5 bases). The V end was cut by 4 bases, the J end by 9 bases, with 14 bases between. This CDR3 region has 13 residues. The germline V gene encodes CDR1 SGDLS and CDR2 YYNGEE. As DNA, the CDR3 is TGTGCCAGCAGCCCAGGGATACAGGCTGAGCAGTTCTTC. Its protein product is CASSPGIQAEQFF.

This rearrangement joins TRBV7-3 to TRBJ1-2, with TRBD1 matching 9 bases. The ends lost 5 bases at V and 8 bases at J; junction bases unmatched: 12. The CDR3 is made up of 15 amino acids. Germline V gene data show CDR1 as SGHTA and CDR2 as FQGTGA. CDR3 amino acids: CASSAIPGQGLGYTF. The CDR3 bases are TGTGCCAGCAGCGCGATCCCGGGACAGGGATTGGGCTACACCTTC.

This clonotype has ten or more counts. This sequence joins TRBV12-3 or TRBV12-4 and TRBJ2-4; D unresolved. This CDR3 is built from 11 residues. V lost 3 bases, J lost 7 bases, and 4 bases lay in between. For the CDR3, the DNA is TGTGCCAGCAGTTTCAAGAACATTCAGTACTTC. The encoded protein is CASSFKNIQYF.

This clonotype was counted only a few times. The chain employs TRBV7-9 and TRBJ2-7; the match to TRBD1 covers 9 bases. Germline CDR1 reads SEHNR; CDR2 reads FQNEAQ (reference sequence). The CDR3 sequence is 16 residues long. V trimming: 1 base; J trimming: 5 bases; junction bases outside the gene matches: 9. In DNA, the CDR3 is TGTGCCAGCAGCTTAGTATTTAGGGGACAGGGCCACGAGCAGTACTTC. Translated, it gives CASSLVFRGQGHEQYF.

This clonotype has more than one count but fewer than ten. V gene TRBV5-1 combines with J gene TRBJ2-1; 7 bases are a match to TRBD1. J lost 8 bases, V lost 4 bases, and 12 bases had no gene match. The CDR3 is 15 amino acids. Germline V CDR1 and CDR2: SGHRS, YFSETQ. The CDR3 is CASSPGQAYYHEQFF. CDR3 coding DNA: TGCGCCAGCAGCCCCGGACAGGCGTACTATCATGAGCAGTTCTTC.

This clonotype was observed a few times. This sequence joins TRBV6-1 and TRBJ2-5, with D possibly TRBD1 on 6 matching bases. CDR3 length: 15 residues. Germline V gene lookup returns CDR1 MNHNS and CDR2 SASEGT. Between the trimmed V and J ends, which lost 2 bases and 2 bases, there was a span of 12 bases. CDR3 loop: CASSEPWTDQETQYF. CDR3 bases: TGTGCCAGCAGTGAACCATGGACAGATCAAGAGACCCAGTACTTC.

The rearrangement links TRBV6-1 to TRBJ1-1; D gene ambiguous. The germline CDR1 and CDR2 sequences are MNHNS and SASEGT. The ends were cut back, 7 bases at V and 0 bases at J, with 6 bases in the middle. This CDR3 has 12 residues. The CDR3 DNA sequence: TGTGCCAGCAAACGGATGAACACTGAAGCTTTCTTT. Protein sequence: CASKRMNTEAFF.

J is TRBJ2-3 and V is TRBV5-1, with 7 bases identical to TRBD2. The CDR3 runs 12 residues. The J segment lost 5 bases and the V segment lost 7 bases, leaving 4 bases of the junction unmatched. Germline assignment: CDR1 SGHRS and CDR2 YFSETQ. The DNA for the CDR3 is TGCGCCAGCGGCCCGGGGGGAGATACGCAGTATTTT. It encodes CASGPGGDTQYF.

Only a few counts were recorded for this clonotype. The chain links TRBV9 to TRBJ2-3; D unresolved. There are 15 residues in the CDR3. V was clipped by 0 bases and J by 0 bases, with 8 bases between them. The germline CDR1 and CDR2 sequences are SGDLS and YYNGEE. Written as DNA, the CDR3 is TGTGCCAGCAGCGTAGTCCAAGCTAGCACAGATACGCAGTATTTT. This gives the protein CASSVVQASTDTQYF.

This clonotype was counted a single time. This chain links TRBV27 with TRBJ2-7, with no clear D. Germline V gene sequence: CDR1 MNHEY, CDR2 SMNVEV (reference sequence). V shed 6 bases and J shed 6 bases, with 18 bases lying between them. The CDR3 has 14 residues. The CDR3 reads CASSLTPARREQYF. CDR3 DNA: TGTGCCAGCAGCCTAACACCGGCCAGGCGCGAGCAGTACTTC.

The chain recombines TRBV7-2 with TRBJ2-1; 8 bases line up with TRBD2. V lost 5 bases and J lost 10; bases outside the gene matches: 7. The CDR3 has 13 residues. In germline, CDR1 is SGHTA, CDR2 FQGNSA. Written as DNA, the CDR3 is TGTGCCAGCAGCGGGGGACTAGTGTACGAGCAGTTCTTC. Translated: CASSGGLVYEQFF.